This section outlines one TCR beta chain sequence together with its context. Its target is not known. The PCR had 60 Vbeta and 13 Jbeta primers. Assay used: immunoSEQ multiplex PCR; TCRdb lists only in-frame clones, some missing. Here the sample spans about 180,000 clones, under 85% being singletons. The data were obtained in a study of cytomegalovirus exposure and HLA in healthy donors. Whole-study results and caveats: In a later analysis, donors in an Asian-associated ancestry cluster reportedly had fewer N-insertions in productive TCRs than the cohort mean.

Trimming shortened V by 0 bases and J by 3 bases, and 16 bases separated the two germline ends. From germline, CDR1 is SGHDT and CDR2 YYEEEE. This CDR3 is 17 amino acids long. This clonotype was obtained from a male donor in good health and CMV-seronegative. The rearrangement uses TRBV5-6 and TRBJ2-1; perhaps TRBD2 as D (6 bases). The sequenced material came from PBMCs. The CDR3 here is CASSLVGYGGGYNEQFF. The CDR3 DNA sequence: TGTGCCAGCAGCTTGGTCGGGTACGGGGGAGGCTACAATGAGCAGTTCTTC. The full variable domain, completed using reference TRBV5-6 and TRBJ2-1, is DAGVTQSPTHLIKTRGQQVTLRCSPKSGHDTVSWYQQALGQGPQFIFQYYEEEERQRGNFPDRFSGHQFPNYSSELNVNALLLGDSALYLCASSLVGYGGGYNEQFFGPGTRLTVL.